This T cell receptor beta chain is drawn from a study of T cells after yellow fever vaccination. Overall study results and limits: Researchers noted that a small share of clonotypes showed up in both CD4 and CD8 compartments. Contamination by abundant bulk-population clonotypes could be present in FACS-sorted repertoires. Weaker, the secondary response peaked sooner, at day 5 versus 15.

TCRdb used MiXCR to reprocess the 5' RACE reads, holding one entry per CDR3 protein. Of 300,000 to 350,000 distinct CDR3 sequences listed, 4% to 5.5% are singletons. This clonotype was recorded many times. Its matching antigen is unknown. Sequences were derived from PBMCs, sampled 15 days after the yellow fever booster vaccination. The source is a man aged 18 to 35 who received the YFV17D yellow fever vaccine.

CDR3 coding DNA: TGTGCCAGCAGCCTACCAGGGCAGGCCACTGAAGCTTTCTTT. This encodes CASSLPGQATEAFF. This chain links TRBV7-9 with TRBJ1-1; D might be TRBD1 (5 bases). V gave up 5 bases and J gave up 4 bases, with 14 bases separating them. There are 14 residues in the CDR3. The germline CDR1 and CDR2 sequences are SEHNR and FQNEAQ (reference sequence).